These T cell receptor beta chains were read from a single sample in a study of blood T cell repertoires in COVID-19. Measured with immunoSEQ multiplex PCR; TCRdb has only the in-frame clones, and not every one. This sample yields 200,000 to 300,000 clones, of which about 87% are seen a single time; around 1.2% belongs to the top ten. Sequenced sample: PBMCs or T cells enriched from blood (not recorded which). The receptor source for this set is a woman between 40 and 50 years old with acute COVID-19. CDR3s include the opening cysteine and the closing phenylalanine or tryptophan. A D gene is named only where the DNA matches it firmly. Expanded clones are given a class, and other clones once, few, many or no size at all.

CDR3aa: CAWGQGLDGYTF
CDR3nt: TGTGCCTGGGGACAGGGGTTGGATGGCTACACCTTC
abundance: NA
j_gene: TRBJ1-2
v_gene: TRBV30
d_gene: TRBD1

CDR3aa: CASSLHYGYTF
CDR3nt: TGTGCCAGCAGCCTCCACTATGGCTACACCTTC
abundance: NA
j_gene: TRBJ1-2
v_gene: TRBV21-1
d_gene: NA

CDR3aa: CASSPQGGNDQPQHF
CDR3nt: TGTGCCAGCTCACCACAAGGCGGAAATGATCAGCCCCAGCATTTT
abundance: NA
j_gene: TRBJ1-5
v_gene: TRBV18
d_gene: NA

CDR3aa: CASSLGRAGVDTIYF
CDR3nt: TGTGCCAGCAGTTTAGGGAGGGCAGGGGTAGACACCATATATTTT
abundance: NA
j_gene: TRBJ1-3
v_gene: TRBV28
d_gene: NA

CDR3aa: CASSEEDRVLYGYTF
CDR3nt: TGTGCCAGCAGCGAAGAGGACAGAGTCCTCTATGGCTACACCTTC
abundance: NA
j_gene: TRBJ1-2
v_gene: TRBV13
d_gene: NA

CDR3aa: CASSFATGISRDQPQHF
CDR3nt: TGTGCCAGCAGTTTCGCAACAGGGATTTCAAGGGATCAGCCCCAGCATTTT
abundance: NA
j_gene: TRBJ1-5
v_gene: TRBV6-2/TRBV6-3
d_gene: NA

CDR3aa: CASSQDSTGSQPQHF
CDR3nt: TGTGCCAGCAGCCAAGACTCTACAGGGTCTCAGCCCCAGCATTTT
abundance: few
j_gene: TRBJ1-5
v_gene: TRBV3-1/TRBV3-2
d_gene: NA

CDR3aa: CASSLLWRGYTF
CDR3nt: TGTGCCAGCAGTTTATTGTGGAGGGGCTACACCTTC
abundance: once
j_gene: TRBJ1-2
v_gene: TRBV28
d_gene: NA

CDR3aa: CASSPQGNQPQHF
CDR3nt: TGTGCCAGCAGTCCACAGGGGAATCAGCCCCAGCATTTT
abundance: NA
j_gene: TRBJ1-5
v_gene: TRBV27
d_gene: TRBD1

CDR3aa: CASSQDSGQGINQPQHF
CDR3nt: TGTGCCAGCAGCCAAGATTCCGGACAGGGGATCAATCAGCCCCAGCATTTT
abundance: NA
j_gene: TRBJ1-5
v_gene: TRBV3-1/TRBV3-2
d_gene: TRBD1

CDR3aa: CASSLGLQETQYF
CDR3nt: TGTGCCAGCAGCTTAGGACTCCAAGAGACCCAGTACTTC
abundance: once
j_gene: TRBJ2-5
v_gene: TRBV7-8
d_gene: NA

CDR3aa: CASSSVTPDVFGNTIYF
CDR3nt: TGTGCCAGCAGCTCCGTGACACCTGACGTCTTTGGAAACACCATATATTTT
abundance: NA
j_gene: TRBJ1-3
v_gene: TRBV11-2
d_gene: NA

CDR3aa: CASSLAAGINYGYTF
CDR3nt: TGTGCCAGCAGCTTAGCGGCAGGGATTAACTATGGCTACACCTTC
abundance: NA
j_gene: TRBJ1-2
v_gene: TRBV7-9
d_gene: NA

CDR3aa: CASSDWGGYQPQHF
CDR3nt: TGTGCCAGCAGTGATTGGGGGGGATATCAGCCCCAGCATTTT
abundance: NA
j_gene: TRBJ1-5
v_gene: TRBV6-1
d_gene: NA

CDR3aa: CASSLDLVSGNTIYF
CDR3nt: TGTGCCAGCAGCTTAGATCTCGTCTCTGGAAACACCATATATTTT
abundance: once
j_gene: TRBJ1-3
v_gene: TRBV11-2
d_gene: NA

CDR3aa: CASSLAGRGRLYNEQFF
CDR3nt: TGTGCCAGCAGCTTGGCTGGGCGGGGACGGCTTTACAATGAGCAGTTCTTC
abundance: NA
j_gene: TRBJ2-1
v_gene: TRBV5-4
d_gene: NA

CDR3aa: CASSLFVGTQPQHF
CDR3nt: TGTGCCAGCAGCTTATTTGTGGGCACTCAGCCCCAGCATTTT
abundance: NA
j_gene: TRBJ1-5
v_gene: TRBV7-2
d_gene: NA

CDR3aa: CASSPPRETQYF
CDR3nt: TGTGCCAGCTCACCTCCCAGGGAGACCCAGTACTTC
abundance: once
j_gene: TRBJ2-5
v_gene: TRBV18
d_gene: NA

CDR3aa: CASSPRQGTEAFF
CDR3nt: TGTGCCAGCAGCCCCCGACAGGGAACTGAAGCTTTCTTT
abundance: NA
j_gene: TRBJ1-1
v_gene: TRBV7-9
d_gene: TRBD1

CDR3aa: CASSPPGGYTDTQYF
CDR3nt: TGTGCCAGCTCACCACCAGGGGGCTACACAGATACGCAGTATTTT
abundance: NA
j_gene: TRBJ2-3
v_gene: TRBV18
d_gene: TRBD1

CDR3aa: CSARSGANVLTF
CDR3nt: TGCAGCGCCCGCTCTGGGGCCAACGTCCTGACTTTC
abundance: NA
j_gene: TRBJ2-6
v_gene: TRBV29-1
d_gene: NA

CDR3aa: CASSILGQLNYGYTF
CDR3nt: TGTGCCAGTAGTATCCTAGGCCAGTTGAACTATGGCTACACCTTC
abundance: NA
j_gene: TRBJ1-2
v_gene: TRBV19
d_gene: NA

CDR3aa: CASRPDRYGYTF
CDR3nt: TGTGCCAGCAGACCGGACAGATATGGCTACACCTTC
abundance: NA
j_gene: TRBJ1-2
v_gene: TRBV28
d_gene: NA

CDR3aa: CASSQSDRGRTDTQYF
CDR3nt: TGCGCCAGCAGCCAATCAGACAGGGGAAGGACAGATACGCAGTATTTT
abundance: NA
j_gene: TRBJ2-3
v_gene: TRBV5-1
d_gene: TRBD1

CDR3aa: CASTTLAGGENEQFF
CDR3nt: TGTGCCAGCACCACTCTAGCGGGAGGGGAGAATGAGCAGTTCTTC
abundance: few
j_gene: TRBJ2-1
v_gene: TRBV5-6
d_gene: TRBD2

CDR3aa: CASSLDILAEYEQYF
CDR3nt: TGTGCCAGCAGCTTAGATATACTAGCTGAGTACGAGCAGTACTTC
abundance: NA
j_gene: TRBJ2-7
v_gene: TRBV7-8
d_gene: NA

CDR3aa: CASSLGGLTGAIRALHF
CDR3nt: TGTGCCAGCAGTTTAGGGGGGCTCACAGGGGCGATTCGGGCCCTCCACTTT
abundance: NA
j_gene: TRBJ1-6
v_gene: TRBV28
d_gene: TRBD1

CDR3aa: CASSSDRGGANVLTF
CDR3nt: TGTGCCAGTAGTTCCGACAGGGGTGGGGCCAACGTCCTGACTTTC
abundance: NA
j_gene: TRBJ2-6
v_gene: TRBV19
d_gene: TRBD1

CDR3aa: CASTGQVNYGYTF
CDR3nt: TGCGCCAGCACAGGGCAGGTGAACTATGGCTACACCTTC
abundance: NA
j_gene: TRBJ1-2
v_gene: TRBV4-1
d_gene: NA

CDR3aa: CASSELAGIHNEQFF
CDR3nt: TGTGCCAGCAGCGAACTAGCGGGAATCCACAATGAGCAGTTCTTC
abundance: once
j_gene: TRBJ2-1
v_gene: TRBV3-1/TRBV3-2
d_gene: TRBD2

CDR3aa: CAWSAGGETQYF
CDR3nt: TGTGCCTGGAGTGCTGGGGGCGAGACCCAGTACTTC
abundance: NA
j_gene: TRBJ2-5
v_gene: TRBV30
d_gene: NA